Listed below are T cell receptor beta chains from one sample, sequenced in a study of cytomegalovirus exposure and HLA in healthy donors. The assay was immunoSEQ multiplex PCR, and TCRdb's table has in-frame clones only and misses some. The profile shows some 57,000 clones, approximately 75% of them singletons. The sample comprised PBMCs. The receptors here all came from a woman aged 25 to 45 in good health and CMV-seronegative. The CDR3 runs from the conserved cysteine through the conserved F or W. A D gene is named only where the DNA matches it firmly. Not every row has a clone size; where given, it reads once, few, many or a size class.

v_gene: TRBV19
d_gene: .
j_gene: TRBJ1-5
abundance: .
CDR3aa: CASSIRGGDVSRYSNQPQHF
CDR3nt: TGTGCCAGTAGTATACGTGGGGGGGATGTTAGCCGGTATAGCAATCAGCCCCAGCATTTT

v_gene: TRBV5-1
d_gene: TRBD2
j_gene: TRBJ2-1
abundance: .
CDR3aa: CASRETSGRPYNEQFF
CDR3nt: TGCGCCAGCAGGGAGACTAGCGGGAGACCCTACAATGAGCAGTTCTTC

v_gene: TRBV4-3
d_gene: TRBD2
j_gene: TRBJ2-1
abundance: .
CDR3aa: CASSQEVGLAGGRNEQFF
CDR3nt: TGCGCCAGCAGCCAAGAAGTTGGACTAGCGGGAGGTAGGAATGAGCAGTTCTTC

v_gene: TRBV6-1
d_gene: .
j_gene: TRBJ2-4
abundance: .
CDR3aa: CASSEDSTNPYF
CDR3nt: TGTGCCAGCAGTGAGGACAGCACAAATCCGTACTTC

v_gene: TRBV7-6
d_gene: .
j_gene: TRBJ2-3
abundance: few
CDR3aa: CASSPDSGERVADTQYF
CDR3nt: TGTGCCAGCAGCCCCGACTCGGGGGAGAGGGTTGCGGATACGCAGTATTTT

v_gene: TRBV30
d_gene: .
j_gene: TRBJ1-4
abundance: once
CDR3aa: CAWSVQSNEKLFF
CDR3nt: TGTGCCTGGAGTGTCCAGTCTAATGAAAAACTGTTTTTT

v_gene: TRBV19
d_gene: TRBD1
j_gene: TRBJ1-5
abundance: once
CDR3aa: CASSNRGGSNQPQHF
CDR3nt: TGTGCCAGTAGTAACAGGGGGGGGAGCAATCAGCCCCAGCATTTT

v_gene: TRBV15
d_gene: .
j_gene: TRBJ2-2
abundance: .
CDR3aa: CATSREQRNTGELFF
CDR3nt: TGTGCCACCAGCAGAGAACAAAGGAACACCGGGGAGCTGTTTTTT

v_gene: TRBV27
d_gene: .
j_gene: TRBJ2-5
abundance: once
CDR3aa: CASSLLVEETQYF
CDR3nt: TGTGCCAGCAGTCTACTGGTGGAAGAGACCCAGTACTTC

v_gene: TRBV7-9
d_gene: .
j_gene: TRBJ2-1
abundance: .
CDR3aa: CASQGLGFNEQFF
CDR3nt: TGTGCCAGTCAGGGGTTGGGTTTTAATGAGCAGTTCTTC

v_gene: TRBV10-2
d_gene: .
j_gene: TRBJ2-1
abundance: .
CDR3aa: CASLGTDYNEQFF
CDR3nt: TGCGCCAGCCTTGGGACTGACTACAATGAGCAGTTCTTC

v_gene: TRBV30
d_gene: TRBD1
j_gene: TRBJ1-2
abundance: .
CDR3aa: CAWQGTGVLGYTF
CDR3nt: TGTGCCTGGCAAGGGACAGGGGTGCTCGGCTACACCTTC

v_gene: TRBV7-8
d_gene: TRBD2
j_gene: TRBJ2-5
abundance: .
CDR3aa: CASSRGGLAGTWETQYF
CDR3nt: TGTGCCAGCAGCCGTGGGGGACTAGCGGGAACTTGGGAGACCCAGTACTTC

v_gene: TRBV30
d_gene: .
j_gene: TRBJ1-4
abundance: .
CDR3aa: CAGGVGGGNEKLFF
CDR3nt: TGTGCAGGGGGGGTCGGGGGGGGTAATGAAAAACTGTTTTTT

v_gene: TRBV19
d_gene: TRBD2
j_gene: TRBJ2-7
abundance: .
CDR3aa: CASSIASSGSYEQYF
CDR3nt: TGTGCCAGTAGTATAGCCTCTAGCGGGAGCTACGAGCAGTACTTC

v_gene: TRBV5-1
d_gene: TRBD1
j_gene: TRBJ1-3
abundance: .
CDR3aa: CASSLEGQGAENTIYF
CDR3nt: TGCGCCAGCAGCTTGGAGGGACAGGGGGCAGAAAACACCATATATTTT

v_gene: TRBV7-9
d_gene: .
j_gene: TRBJ2-2
abundance: .
CDR3aa: CSSSLEAGELFF
CDR3nt: TGTTCCAGCAGCTTGGAGGCCGGGGAGCTGTTTTTT

v_gene: TRBV5-8
d_gene: TRBD2
j_gene: TRBJ2-3
abundance: few
CDR3aa: CASSPGREPGVDTQYF
CDR3nt: TGTGCCAGCAGCCCCGGGCGGGAGCCGGGGGTTGATACGCAGTATTTT

v_gene: TRBV13
d_gene: .
j_gene: TRBJ2-3
abundance: .
CDR3aa: CASSLAGAADTQYF
CDR3nt: TGTGCCAGCAGCTTAGCGGGAGCCGCAGATACGCAGTATTTT

v_gene: TRBV19
d_gene: TRBD1
j_gene: TRBJ1-1
abundance: .
CDR3aa: CASSIQGATEAFF
CDR3nt: TGTGCCAGTAGTATACAGGGGGCCACTGAAGCTTTCTTT

v_gene: TRBV10-3
d_gene: TRBD1
j_gene: TRBJ1-2
abundance: .
CDR3aa: CAIGDRGGSSSYGYTF
CDR3nt: TGTGCCATCGGGGACAGGGGGGGTTCTTCGTCCTATGGCTACACCTTC

v_gene: TRBV19
d_gene: TRBD1
j_gene: TRBJ1-4
abundance: .
CDR3aa: CASSLNRDRAGEKLFF
CDR3nt: TGTGCCAGTAGCCTAAACCGGGACAGGGCAGGTGAAAAACTGTTTTTT

v_gene: TRBV2
d_gene: TRBD1
j_gene: TRBJ2-4
abundance: .
CDR3aa: CASSLQGTKNIQYF
CDR3nt: TGTGCCAGCAGCCTACAGGGGACCAAAAACATTCAGTACTTC

v_gene: TRBV19
d_gene: TRBD1
j_gene: TRBJ1-2
abundance: .
CDR3aa: CASSIGLSGGHGYTF
CDR3nt: TGTGCCAGTAGTATTGGGTTATCAGGGGGCCATGGCTACACCTTC

v_gene: TRBV7-3
d_gene: .
j_gene: TRBJ1-1
abundance: .
CDR3aa: CASSLFGGGEAFF
CDR3nt: TGTGCCAGCAGCTTATTCGGGGGAGGTGAAGCTTTCTTT

v_gene: TRBV9
d_gene: TRBD2
j_gene: TRBJ2-1
abundance: .
CDR3aa: CASSVYGTSGRNEQFF
CDR3nt: TGTGCCAGCAGCGTATATGGGACTAGCGGGAGAAATGAGCAGTTCTTC

v_gene: TRBV7-2
d_gene: TRBD2
j_gene: TRBJ2-5
abundance: .
CDR3aa: CASSWRLAGGIETQYF
CDR3nt: TGTGCCAGCAGCTGGCGACTAGCGGGAGGGATCGAGACCCAGTACTTC

v_gene: TRBV7-9
d_gene: .
j_gene: TRBJ2-7
abundance: .
CDR3aa: CASSLSGTYEQYF
CDR3nt: TGTGCCAGCAGCTTATCAGGTACCTACGAGCAGTACTTC

v_gene: TRBV6-1
d_gene: TRBD2
j_gene: TRBJ2-1
abundance: few
CDR3aa: CASSELAGDFNEQFF
CDR3nt: TGTGCCAGCAGTGAACTAGCGGGAGATTTCAATGAGCAGTTCTTC

v_gene: TRBV2
d_gene: TRBD2
j_gene: TRBJ2-1
abundance: .
CDR3aa: CASSLRVLTGTSDNNEQFF
CDR3nt: TGTGCCAGCAGTCTCCGGGTCCTAACCGGGACTAGCGATAACAATGAGCAGTTCTTC

v_gene: TRBV7-6
d_gene: TRBD1
j_gene: TRBJ1-1
abundance: .
CDR3aa: CASSLRPRGLTEAFF
CDR3nt: TGTGCCAGCAGCTTACGACCCAGGGGGCTGACTGAAGCTTTCTTT

v_gene: TRBV5-6
d_gene: .
j_gene: TRBJ1-4
abundance: once
CDR3aa: CASSLDTGLANEKLFF
CDR3nt: TGTGCCAGCAGCCTCGACACAGGGCTCGCTAATGAAAAACTGTTTTTT

v_gene: TRBV4-3
d_gene: .
j_gene: TRBJ2-3
abundance: .
CDR3aa: CASSQERQGPDTQYF
CDR3nt: TGCGCCAGCAGCCAAGAGCGGCAGGGGCCAGATACGCAGTATTTT

v_gene: TRBV27
d_gene: .
j_gene: TRBJ1-1
abundance: .
CDR3aa: CASSLIGENTEAFF
CDR3nt: TGTGCCAGCAGTTTAATAGGAGAGAACACTGAAGCTTTCTTT

v_gene: TRBV6-4
d_gene: .
j_gene: TRBJ1-2
abundance: .
CDR3aa: CASSDSAQATYGYTF
CDR3nt: TGTGCCAGCAGTGACTCGGCCCAGGCCACCTATGGCTACACCTTC

v_gene: TRBV6-5
d_gene: TRBD1
j_gene: TRBJ1-1
abundance: .
CDR3aa: CASSYRQGNTEAFF
CDR3nt: TGTGCCAGCAGCTACCGACAGGGGAACACTGAAGCTTTCTTT

v_gene: TRBV5-4
d_gene: .
j_gene: TRBJ2-6
abundance: .
CDR3aa: CASSLGGSGANVLTF
CDR3nt: TGTGCCAGCAGCTTGGGAGGGTCTGGGGCCAACGTCCTGACTTTC

v_gene: TRBV14
d_gene: .
j_gene: TRBJ2-7
abundance: .
CDR3aa: CASSRHRGGGTYEQYF
CDR3nt: TGTGCCAGCAGCCGACACAGGGGGGGAGGGACCTACGAGCAGTACTTC

v_gene: TRBV7-3
d_gene: TRBD2
j_gene: TRBJ2-1
abundance: .
CDR3aa: CASSLGLAWNEQFF
CDR3nt: TGTGCCAGCAGCTTGGGACTAGCGTGGAATGAGCAGTTCTTC

v_gene: TRBV18
d_gene: .
j_gene: TRBJ1-3
abundance: .
CDR3aa: CASSPSQVIAGNTIYF
CDR3nt: TGTGCCAGCTCACCTTCACAGGTTATCGCTGGAAACACCATATATTTT

v_gene: TRBV11-2
d_gene: .
j_gene: TRBJ2-3
abundance: .
CDR3aa: CASGRGSGGTDTQYF
CDR3nt: TGTGCCAGCGGCCGTGGGAGCGGAGGTACAGATACGCAGTATTTT

v_gene: TRBV19
d_gene: .
j_gene: TRBJ1-5
abundance: .
CDR3aa: CASSMVTARAQHF
CDR3nt: TGTGCCAGTAGTATGGTCACGGCTAGAGCCCAGCATTTT

v_gene: TRBV5-1
d_gene: TRBD2
j_gene: TRBJ2-3
abundance: .
CDR3aa: CASSLVYGRSTDTQYF
CDR3nt: TGCGCCAGCAGCTTAGTCTACGGGAGGAGCACAGATACGCAGTATTTT

v_gene: TRBV5-4
d_gene: TRBD1
j_gene: TRBJ2-7
abundance: .
CDR3aa: CASSLDRHYEQYF
CDR3nt: TGTGCCAGCAGCCTGGACAGGCACTACGAGCAGTACTTC

v_gene: TRBV9
d_gene: TRBD2
j_gene: TRBJ2-7
abundance: .
CDR3aa: CASSGPGREGYEQYF
CDR3nt: TGTGCCAGCAGCGGACCTGGGCGGGAGGGGTACGAGCAGTACTTC

v_gene: TRBV19
d_gene: .
j_gene: TRBJ2-1
abundance: .
CDR3aa: CASSKAVQRSNEQFF
CDR3nt: TGTGCCAGTAGTAAGGCGGTCCAGAGGTCCAATGAGCAGTTCTTC

v_gene: TRBV21-1
d_gene: .
j_gene: TRBJ2-1
abundance: .
CDR3aa: CASRPGGQGPGTSGSPDFNEQFF
CDR3nt: TGTGCCAGCCGACCAGGGGGACAGGGTCCCGGGACTAGCGGGAGTCCCGACTTCAATGAGCAGTTCTTC

v_gene: TRBV28
d_gene: TRBD2
j_gene: TRBJ2-2
abundance: .
CDR3aa: CASSLPGLAGPGTGELFF
CDR3nt: TGTGCCAGCAGTCTTCCGGGACTAGCGGGACCGGGCACCGGGGAGCTGTTTTTT

v_gene: TRBV27
d_gene: TRBD1
j_gene: TRBJ2-2
abundance: few
CDR3aa: CASRIDRVAGELFF
CDR3nt: TGTGCCAGCAGGATAGACAGGGTGGCCGGGGAGCTGTTTTTT

v_gene: TRBV27
d_gene: TRBD1
j_gene: TRBJ1-1
abundance: .
CDR3aa: CASSPRGQYTEAFF
CDR3nt: TGTGCCAGCAGCCCCCGGGGACAGTACACTGAAGCTTTCTTT